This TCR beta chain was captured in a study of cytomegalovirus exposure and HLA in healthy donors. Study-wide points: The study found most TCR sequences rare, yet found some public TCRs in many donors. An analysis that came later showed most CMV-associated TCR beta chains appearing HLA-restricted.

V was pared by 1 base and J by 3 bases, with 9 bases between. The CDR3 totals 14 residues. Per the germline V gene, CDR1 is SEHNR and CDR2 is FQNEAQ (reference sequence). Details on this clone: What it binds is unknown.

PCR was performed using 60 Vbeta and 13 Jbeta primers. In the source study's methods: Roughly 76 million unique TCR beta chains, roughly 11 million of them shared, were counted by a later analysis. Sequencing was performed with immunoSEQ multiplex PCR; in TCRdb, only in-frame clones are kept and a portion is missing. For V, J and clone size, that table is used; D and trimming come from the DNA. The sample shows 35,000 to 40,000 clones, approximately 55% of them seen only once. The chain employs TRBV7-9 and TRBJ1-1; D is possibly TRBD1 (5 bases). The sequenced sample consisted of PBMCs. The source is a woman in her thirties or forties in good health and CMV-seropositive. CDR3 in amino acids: CASSLVQGHTEAFF. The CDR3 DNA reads TGTGCCAGCAGCTTAGTGCAGGGCCACACTGAAGCTTTCTTT.